These 32 T cell receptor beta chains originate from one sample sequenced in a study of T cell responses to AZD1222 COVID-19 vaccine. Produced via immunoSEQ multiplex PCR; TCRdb's table is partial and in-frame only. The sample lists some 90,000 clones; approximately 90% were seen once. The sequencing here drew on peripheral blood, taken on day 0 of AZD1222 vaccination. The receptors shown here come from an adult in good health.

The genes are TRBV11-2 and TRBJ2-7, with D possibly TRBD1 on 6 matching bases. Per germline, CDR1 SGHAT and CDR2 FQNNGV. This CDR3 spans 16 amino acids. The V and J ends lost 3 bases and 0 bases respectively, with 15 bases between them. The CDR3 region is CASSFSPGHNSYEQYF. DNA for the CDR3: TGTGCCAGCAGCTTTTCTCCGGGACATAACTCCTACGAGCAGTACTTC.

This rearrangement joins TRBV7-9 to TRBJ2-1, with TRBD2 matching 7 bases. Germline V gives CDR1 SEHNR, CDR2 FQNEAQ (reference sequence). The junction had 9 bases not matched to a gene; V was cut back by 7 bases and J by 0 bases. The CDR3 is 16 amino acids. This CDR3 reads CASTSGRGTSYNEQFF. The CDR3 coding sequence is TGTGCCAGCACCTCCGGGCGGGGGACCTCCTACAATGAGCAGTTCTTC.

The chain recombines TRBV29-1 with TRBJ1-1; D not certain. Germline CDR1 is SQVTM and CDR2 is ANQGSEA. The length of the CDR3 is 13 residues. Trimming cost V 5 bases and J 1 base, with 11 bases left between them. The CDR3 here is CSVRTAWNTEAFF. The CDR3 coding sequence is TGCAGCGTTCGGACGGCTTGGAACACTGAAGCTTTCTTT.

This clone is a singleton in its sample. V usage is TRBV4-3 and J usage is TRBJ1-1; weak D call: TRBD1 (5 bases). The CDR3 extends over 15 amino acids. Trimming cost V 0 bases and J 1 base, with 9 bases left between them. CDR1 is LGHNA, CDR2 YSLEER, per germline. CDR3 sequence (DNA): TGCGCCAGCAGCCAAGAAGGGAGGGGGAACACTGAAGCTTTCTTT. As protein: CASSQEGRGNTEAFF.

V gene TRBV4-1 combines with J gene TRBJ2-7; no reliable D call. V was cut by 5 bases and J by 0 bases, with 14 bases left in between. Germline-derived CDR1 and CDR2 are MGHRA and YSYEKL. This CDR3 has 15 residues. The CDR3 sequence: CASSSPGLSSYEQYF. For the CDR3, the DNA is TGCGCCAGCAGCAGCCCGGGTCTCAGCTCCTACGAGCAGTACTTC.

This chain uses TRBV7-2 with TRBJ1-3; D not certain. The germline gives CDR1 SGHTA, CDR2 FQGNSA. V gave up 5 bases and J gave up 0 bases, with 11 bases separating them. The CDR3 covers 15 residues. CDR3 sequence (DNA): TGTGCCAGCAGCCCGTTCGGGTCCTCTGGAAACACCATATATTTT. It specifies CASSPFGSSGNTIYF.

V usage is TRBV7-6 and J usage is TRBJ1-1; 8 bases fit TRBD1. The CDR3 extends over 14 amino acids. V lost 1 base and J lost 5; bases outside the gene matches: 3. The germline gives CDR1 SGHVS, CDR2 FNYEAQ. The CDR3 sequence is CASSLVQGATEAFF. The CDR3 DNA is TGTGCCAGCAGCTTAGTGCAGGGGGCAACTGAAGCTTTCTTT. The full variable domain, its missing parts supplied by reference TRBV7-6 and TRBJ1-1, is GAGVSQSPRYKVTKRGQDVALRCDPISGHVSLYWYRQALGQGPEFLTYFNYEAQQDKSGLPNDRFSAERPEGSISTLTIQRTEQRDSAMYRCASSLVQGATEAFFGQGTRLTVV.

This chain uses TRBV7-9 with TRBJ2-5, with D maybe TRBD1 (6 bases). Germline CDR1 is SEHNR and CDR2 is FQNEAQ (reference sequence). The germline V and J ends were trimmed by 0 bases and 5 bases, with 10 bases remaining between them. The CDR3 extends over 14 amino acids. This chain's CDR3 is CASSLALGAETQYF. As DNA, the CDR3 is TGTGCCAGCAGCTTAGCACTGGGGGCCGAGACCCAGTACTTC. Based on the CDR3 plus reference TRBV7-9 and TRBJ2-5, the full variable domain is DTGVSQNPRHKITKRGQNVTFRCDPISEHNRLYWYRQTLGQGPEFLTYFQNEAQLEKSRLLSDRFSAERPKGSFSTLEIQRTEQGDSAMYLCASSLALGAETQYFGPGTRLLVL.

In DNA form, the CDR3 reads TGTGCCAGCAGTTCGACAGGGGCAACTAATGAAAAACTGTTTTTT. Protein product: CASSSTGATNEKLFF. The V call is TRBV6-5, the J call TRBJ1-4; TRBD1 matches at 8 bases. The CDR3 runs 15 residues. Trimming took 4 bases from V and 0 from J; bases not matched to a gene: 1. The germline V gene encodes CDR1 MNHEY and CDR2 SVGAGI.

J is TRBJ1-1 and V is TRBV23-1; 7 bases are a match to TRBD1. TRBV23-1 is an ORF, and what it does is uncertain. After removal of 4 bases from V and 1 base from J, the junction contained 6 bases not matched to a gene. This CDR3 is 15 amino acids long. The CDR3 is CASSRGRDRNTEAFF. The CDR3 bases are TGCGCCAGCAGTCGGGGACGGGACAGGAACACTGAAGCTTTCTTT.

The rearrangement joins TRBV3-1 (or the pseudogene TRBV3-2) to TRBJ2-7; 11 bases line up with TRBD2. The V segment lost 2 bases and the J segment 6 bases; nucleotides outside the gene matches: 6. The V gene's germline CDR1 is LGHDT and CDR2 YNNKEL (reference sequence). The CDR3 runs to 15 residues. CDR3 region: CASSQMGLAAGEQYF. As DNA, the CDR3 is TGTGCCAGCAGCCAAATGGGACTAGCGGCGGGCGAGCAGTACTTC.

The rearrangement uses TRBV29-1 and TRBJ1-2; no firm D call. This CDR3 spans 13 amino acids. The germline V and J ends were trimmed by 1 base and 2 bases, with 8 bases remaining between them. Germline loops: CDR1 SQVTM, CDR2 ANQGSEA. CDR3 region: CSVEGRDNYGYTF. In DNA, the CDR3 is TGCAGCGTTGAAGGGAGAGACAACTATGGCTACACCTTC.

This rearrangement joins TRBV11-2 to TRBJ1-4; D is ambiguous. Germline V gene data show CDR1 as SGHAT and CDR2 as FQNNGV. The CDR3 length is 11 residues. The germline V and J ends were trimmed by 8 bases and 7 bases, with 8 bases remaining between them. The CDR3 sequence is CASGFGEKLFF. In DNA form, the CDR3 reads TGTGCCAGCGGGTTCGGTGAAAAACTGTTTTTT.

The J gene is TRBJ1-1, the V gene TRBV19; D is possibly TRBD1 (6 bases). V was clipped by 3 bases and J by 4 bases, with 12 bases between them. CDR1 and CDR2 from the germline V gene are LNHDA and SQIVND (reference sequence). The CDR3 length is 14 residues. The CDR3 coding sequence is TGTGCCAGTAGTATCCCCTTAGGGGGCACTGAAGCTTTCTTT. Amino acid sequence: CASSIPLGGTEAFF.

This chain joins TRBV29-1 and TRBJ1-4, with D unclear. The CDR3 loop spans 11 amino acids. Germline lookup yields CDR1 SQVTM and CDR2 ANQGSEA. Trimming removed 2 bases from V and 7 bases from J, with 5 bases in between. This CDR3 reads CSVENGEKLFF. Written as DNA, the CDR3 is TGCAGCGTTGAAAATGGTGAAAAACTGTTTTTT.

This chain links TRBV30 with TRBJ1-4; tentatively, D is TRBD1 (5 bases). The length of the CDR3 is 14 residues. V lost 4 bases to trimming and J lost 4 bases, with 13 bases between them. Germline-derived CDR1 and CDR2 are GTSNPN and SVGIG (reference sequence). The CDR3 loop is CAWTRQTLNEKLFF. The CDR3 nucleotides are TGTGCCTGGACTCGACAGACACTTAATGAAAAACTGTTTTTT.

The chain combines TRBV19 with TRBJ1-2; D possibly corresponds to TRBD1 (6 bases). The CDR3 totals 14 residues. CDR1 is LNHDA and CDR2 is SQIVND in the germline V gene (reference sequence). Trimming took off 5 bases at V and 4 bases at J, with 14 bases between the two ends. In DNA form, the CDR3 reads TGTGCCAGTAGTCTAAACAGGGATGGCTATGGCTACACCTTC. Encoded protein: CASSLNRDGYGYTF.

The genes are TRBV7-2 and TRBJ2-1; 9 nucleotides match TRBD1. CDR3 length: 13 amino acids. Looked up from germline, CDR1 is SGHTA and CDR2 is FQGNSA. V shed 1 base and J 13 bases; nucleotides not matched to a gene: 5. The CDR3 nucleotides read TGTGCCAGCAGCTTAGTCCGGGACAGGGAACAGTTCTTC. Translating it yields CASSLVRDREQFF.

V gene TRBV19 combines with J gene TRBJ1-1; D might be TRBD1 (5 bases). The CDR3 length is 14 residues. V gave up 4 bases and J gave up 0 bases, with 9 bases separating them. Germline CDR1 and CDR2: LNHDA and SQIVND (reference sequence). CDR3 sequence: CASSKDNLNTEAFF. CDR3 sequence (DNA): TGTGCCAGTAGTAAGGACAACTTGAACACTGAAGCTTTCTTT.

V usage is TRBV18 and J usage is TRBJ2-6; 8 positions agree with TRBD1. CDR1 is KGHSH and CDR2 is LQKENI in the germline V gene. The CDR3 has 17 residues. The junction had 9 bases not matched to a gene; V was cut back by 5 bases and J by 3 bases. The CDR3 nucleotides read TGTGCCAGCTCATCCCTCGACAGGGGAGGTGGGGCCAACGTCCTGACTTTC. This sequence encodes CASSSLDRGGGANVLTF.

The chain recombines TRBV16 with TRBJ1-1; D ambiguous. The V and J ends lost 0 bases and 1 base respectively, with 6 bases between them. CDR1 is KGHSY and CDR2 is FQNENV in the germline V gene. The CDR3 consists of 14 residues. Here the CDR3 DNA reads TGTGCCAGCAGCCAATCCGTTAGGAACACTGAAGCTTTCTTT. Its protein product is CASSQSVRNTEAFF.

The table lists this clone with a count of one. This chain connects TRBV25-1 to TRBJ1-4, with no clear D. Germline V CDR1 and CDR2: MGHDK, SYGVNS. The CDR3 runs 14 residues. Trimming took 3 bases from V and 8 from J, leaving 13 bases between them. The CDR3 sequence is CASSDGRVGEKLFF. The CDR3, as DNA: TGTGCCAGCAGTGATGGGAGGGTTGGGGAAAAACTGTTTTTT.

The CDR3 sequence is CASSVTGGFDNSPLHF. CDR3 sequence (DNA): TGTGCCAGCAGTGTCACAGGGGGCTTCGATAATTCACCCCTCCACTTT. The chain recombines TRBV6-1 with TRBJ1-6, with 9 bases identical to TRBD1. V shed 4 bases and J 5 bases; nucleotides not matched to a gene: 6. This CDR3 contains 16 residues. Germline V CDR1 and CDR2: MNHNS, SASEGT.

The chain uses TRBV3-1 (or the pseudogene TRBV3-2) and TRBJ2-2; 10 bases match TRBD1. V dropped 5 bases and J dropped 6; count of bases not matched to a gene: 9. Germline loops: CDR1 LGHDT, CDR2 YNNKEL (reference sequence). CDR3 length: 16 residues. CDR3 amino acids: CASSSNRDRGSGELFF. CDR3 sequence (DNA): TGTGCCAGCAGCTCAAACCGGGACAGGGGATCCGGGGAGCTGTTTTTT.

J is TRBJ2-3 and V is TRBV6-4; a weak D match, TRBD2 (6 bases). Trimming shortened V by 3 bases and J by 4 bases, and 8 bases separated the two germline ends. Germline assignment: CDR1 MRHNA and CDR2 SNTAGT. The CDR3 is 13 amino acids. The CDR3 loop reads CASSETSPDTQYF. Written as DNA, the CDR3 is TGTGCCAGCAGTGAAACTAGCCCAGATACGCAGTATTTT.

This clone was found once. This sequence joins TRBV6-5 and TRBJ2-7, with D perhaps TRBD1 (5 bases). The germline CDR1 and CDR2 sequences are MNHEY and SVGAGI. The germline V and J ends were trimmed by 5 bases and 7 bases, with 6 bases remaining between them. The CDR3 consists of 10 residues. CDR3 sequence reads: CASSRGEQYF. The CDR3 DNA is TGTGCCAGCAGTAGGGGAGAGCAGTACTTC.

J is TRBJ2-5 and V is TRBV29-1, with 8 bases fitting TRBD1. This CDR3 is 14 amino acids long. Germline assignment: CDR1 SQVTM and CDR2 ANQGSEA. V dropped 7 bases and J dropped 4; count of bases not matched to a gene: 11. Here the CDR3 reads CSAKPGTGSETQYF. In DNA form, the CDR3 reads TGCAGCGCTAAACCGGGGACAGGTTCAGAGACCCAGTACTTC.

The J gene is TRBJ2-3, the V gene TRBV25-1; TRBD1 matches 11 bases. Germline assignment: CDR1 MGHDK and CDR2 SYGVNS. There are 16 residues in the CDR3. V shed 4 bases and J 2 bases; nucleotides not matched to a gene: 5. CDR3 nucleotides: TGTGCCAGCAGTGCCCGGGACAGGGGGTTCACAGATACGCAGTATTTT. Its protein is CASSARDRGFTDTQYF.

The V call is TRBV5-4, the J call TRBJ2-5; no reliable D call. V lost 1 base and J 1 base, leaving 11 bases between the germline ends. Per germline, CDR1 SGHNT and CDR2 YYREEE (reference sequence). This CDR3 contains 15 residues. Here the CDR3 reads CASSLNRFAQETQYF. Written as DNA, the CDR3 is TGTGCCAGCAGCTTGAATAGGTTCGCCCAAGAGACCCAGTACTTC.

This chain links TRBV6-6 with TRBJ1-6; no clear D. CDR3 length equals 14 residues. V was clipped by 6 bases and J by 5 bases, with 11 bases between them. Germline CDR1 and CDR2: MNHNY and SVGAGI (reference sequence). The CDR3 nucleotides are TGTGCCAGCAGGCTGGTTACAGATAATTCACCCCTCCACTTT. This sequence encodes CASRLVTDNSPLHF.

The CDR3 DNA follows: TGCGCCAGCAGCCTGGAGGGGCAGAACACTGAAGCTTTCTTT. Protein: CASSLEGQNTEAFF. The chain combines TRBV5-1 with TRBJ1-1; tentatively, D is TRBD1 (5 bases). Germline CDR1 SGHRS, CDR2 YFSETQ. Trimming removed 4 bases from V and 1 base from J, with 11 bases in between. This CDR3 spans 14 amino acids.

The CDR3 protein is CASSWRGMNSPLHF. The CDR3 DNA is TGTGCCAGTAGTTGGCGGGGGATGAATTCACCCCTCCACTTT. This rearrangement joins TRBV19 to TRBJ1-6; tentatively, D is TRBD1 (5 bases). The CDR3 loop spans 14 amino acids. Germline V gene sequence: CDR1 LNHDA, CDR2 SQIVND (reference sequence). V was pared by 5 bases and J by 7 bases, with 12 bases between. The whole variable domain, remainder taken from reference TRBV19 and TRBJ1-6, is DGGITQSPKYLFRKEGQNVTLSCEQNLNHDAMYWYRQDPGQGLRLIYYSQIVNDFQKGDIAEGYSVSREKKESFPLTVTSAQKNPTAFYLCASSWRGMNSPLHFGNGTRLTVT.